Below, 15 T cell receptor beta chains from the same sample are listed, as sequenced in a study of cytomegalovirus exposure and HLA in healthy donors. 60 Vbeta and 13 Jbeta primers were used in PCR. The assay was immunoSEQ multiplex PCR, and TCRdb's table has in-frame clones only and misses some. This sample's table has 100,000 to 150,000 clones. Sequencing was done on a sample of PBMCs. The receptors originated from a man between 18 and 35 years old in good health and CMV-seronegative.

The V gene is TRBV2, the J gene TRBJ1-5; possibly TRBD1 for D (5 bases). Germline CDR1 is SNHLY and CDR2 is FYNNEI. The CDR3 contains 11 residues. V was shortened by 3 bases and J by 9 bases, with 6 bases between the two germline ends. CDR3 amino acids: CASSDRVPQHF. As DNA, the CDR3 is TGTGCCAGCAGTGACAGGGTGCCCCAGCATTTT.

The V and J genes are TRBV18 and TRBJ2-7; D is perhaps TRBD1 (7 bases). V was pared by 6 bases and J by 1 base, with 16 bases between. CDR3 length equals 15 residues. Germline values: CDR1 KGHSH, CDR2 LQKENI. CDR3 in amino acids: CASSRTTGRSYEQYF. The CDR3 DNA reads as TGTGCCAGCTCCCGTACGACAGGGAGGTCCTACGAGCAGTACTTC. Full variable domain (remainder filled in from reference TRBV18 and TRBJ2-7): NAGVMQNPRHLVRRRGQEARLRCSPMKGHSHVYWYRQLPEEGLKFMVYLQKENIIDESGMPKERFSAEFPKEGPSILRIQQVVRGDSAAYFCASSRTTGRSYEQYFGPGTRLTVT.

The V and J genes are TRBV11-2 and TRBJ2-7, with D perhaps matching TRBD2 (7 bases). CDR1 SGHAT and CDR2 FQNNGV come from the germline V gene. This CDR3 comprises 15 residues. Trimming pared 7 bases from V and 2 bases from J, leaving 18 bases between. The DNA for the CDR3 is TGTGCCAGCATGCCGGCGGGGGCCAGCGCCTACGAGCAGTACTTC. Protein product: CASMPAGASAYEQYF.

This chain joins TRBV19 and TRBJ1-5; TRBD1 matches 7 bases. The V gene end was trimmed by 3 bases and the J gene end by 6 bases; junction bases not matched to a gene: 11. Germline lookup yields CDR1 LNHDA and CDR2 SQIVND (reference sequence). CDR3 size: 16 residues. CDR3 DNA: TGTGCCAGTAGTATCCTACCGGGACAGAGAAGTCAGCCCCAGCATTTT. Protein product: CASSILPGQRSQPQHF.

The rearrangement links TRBV5-1 to TRBJ1-1; 9 nucleotides align to TRBD1. This CDR3 is built from 13 residues. Germline lookup yields CDR1 SGHRS and CDR2 YFSETQ. Unmatched junction bases numbered 8, after V lost 7 bases and J lost 7 bases. CDR3 loop: CASAETGGSEAFF. The CDR3 nucleotides read TGCGCCAGCGCCGAGACAGGGGGGAGTGAAGCTTTCTTT.

CDR3 in DNA: TGTGCCTGGAGTCTGCCCTGGGGGCAGAGCTCCTACAATGAGCAGTTCTTC. Translated, it gives CAWSLPWGQSSYNEQFF. The chain couples TRBV30 to TRBJ2-1, with D possibly TRBD1 on 6 matching bases. Germline lookup yields CDR1 GTSNPN and CDR2 SVGIG (reference sequence). This CDR3 spans 17 amino acids. V shed 2 bases and J shed 0 bases, with 17 bases lying between them.

The V gene is TRBV28, the J gene TRBJ1-1; 8 positions agree with TRBD1. The germline gives CDR1 MDHEN, CDR2 SYDVKM. V lost 6 bases to trimming and J lost 4 bases; unmatched junction nucleotides: 7. The CDR3 covers 14 residues. DNA of the CDR3: TGTGCCAGCAGCGGGACAGGCTTTTTCACTGAAGCTTTCTTT. This codes for CASSGTGFFTEAFF.

The chain carries TRBV19 and TRBJ2-7; weak D call: TRBD1 (6 bases). V lost 7 bases to trimming and J lost 2 bases, with 15 bases between them. The CDR3 is made up of 14 amino acids. Germline assignment: CDR1 LNHDA and CDR2 SQIVND (reference sequence). CDR3 DNA: TGTGCCAGTAAGATTTCGGACAGAACCTACGAGCAGTACTTC. Residues: CASKISDRTYEQYF.

The chain carries TRBV28 and TRBJ1-5; the D gene is possibly TRBD1 (5 bases). V lost 4 bases, J lost 1 base, and 17 bases lay in between. This CDR3 contains 17 residues. CDR1 and CDR2 from the germline V gene are MDHEN and SYDVKM. CDR3 nucleotide sequence: TGTGCCAGCAGTTCCCCTAGGGGAATGGAGAGCAATCAGCCCCAGCATTTT. It translates to CASSSPRGMESNQPQHF. The full variable domain, with the rest looked up from reference TRBV28 and TRBJ1-5, is DVKVTQSSRYLVKRTGEKVFLECVQDMDHENMFWYRQDPGLGLRLIYFSYDVKMKEKGDIPEGYSVSREKKERFSLILESASTNQTSMYLCASSSPRGMESNQPQHFGDGTRLSIL.

Written as DNA, the CDR3 is TGTGCCAGTAGTATAGGTCGGCGACTAGCGGGGCGTAACACCGGGGAGCTGTTTTTT. This gives the protein CASSIGRRLAGRNTGELFF. The chain links TRBV19 to TRBJ2-2; 11 bases align to TRBD2. The trim removed 1 base at V and 2 bases at J, leaving 9 bases unmatched. The CDR3 has 19 residues. Germline-derived CDR1 and CDR2 are LNHDA and SQIVND (reference sequence).

This rearrangement joins TRBV4-2 to TRBJ1-1; perhaps TRBD1 as D (6 bases). The CDR3 loop spans 14 amino acids. Germline CDR1 and CDR2: LGHNA and YNFKEQ. V was cut by 2 bases and J by 1 base, with 8 bases left in between. Here the CDR3 reads CASSQQGTNTEAFF. The CDR3 coding sequence is TGTGCCAGCAGCCAACAGGGGACGAACACTGAAGCTTTCTTT.

The chain couples TRBV28 to TRBJ2-7, with 7 bases lining up with TRBD1. Trimming at V came to 6 bases and at J to 2 bases, leaving 7 bases not matched to a gene. This CDR3 is 14 amino acids long. Germline V gene sequence: CDR1 MDHEN, CDR2 SYDVKM. CDR3: CASRSGQNPYEQYF. In DNA form, the CDR3 reads TGTGCCAGCAGATCGGGACAGAACCCCTACGAGCAGTACTTC.

This chain links TRBV28 with TRBJ1-3; D is perhaps TRBD1 (5 bases). Germline V gene lookup returns CDR1 MDHEN and CDR2 SYDVKM. V was trimmed by 5 bases and J by 3 bases, leaving 17 bases between them. The length of the CDR3 is 16 residues. The CDR3 sequence: CASSGFSRGLGNTIYF. DNA of the CDR3: TGTGCCAGCAGTGGCTTCTCGAGGGGACTTGGAAACACCATATATTTT.

J is TRBJ2-2 and V is TRBV4-1; a possible D gene is TRBD2 (5 bases). Trimming removed 5 bases at V and 2 bases at J, with 24 bases between. There are 19 residues in the CDR3. The germline CDR1 and CDR2 sequences are MGHRA and YSYEKL. The CDR3 DNA follows: TGCGCCAGCAGCTCGCGGGTGGCGGAGCAAGGCTTAAACACCGGGGAGCTGTTTTTT. Amino acid sequence: CASSSRVAEQGLNTGELFF.

This chain links TRBV5-1 with TRBJ2-1, with D possibly matching TRBD2 (5 bases). Trimming left V 0 bases short and J 0 bases short, with 16 bases between. This CDR3 contains 18 residues. Germline lookup yields CDR1 SGHRS and CDR2 YFSETQ. CDR3 protein: CASSLALDSRSSYNEQFF. CDR3 coding DNA: TGCGCCAGCAGCTTGGCATTGGACTCCAGGAGCTCCTACAATGAGCAGTTCTTC.